Detailed here is one T cell receptor (beta chain). As yet, its antigen is unknown. 13 Jbeta primers and 60 Vbeta primers were used for the PCR. The method was immunoSEQ multiplex PCR; TCRdb's version includes in-frame clones alone and lacks a portion of them. The data show under 200,000 clones, about 13% seen once. The data belong to a study of cytomegalovirus exposure and HLA in healthy donors. Regarding the study as a whole: Analysis was carried out at a later point, and it linked a missense DCLRE1C variant to TCR beta V- and J-gene trimming. Among the sequence variants, a highly shared cluster was likely an artifact of sequencing.

CDR1 SEHNR and CDR2 FQNEAQ come from the germline V gene (reference sequence). CDR3 size: 15 residues. Losses at the gene ends were 3 bases for V and 5 bases for J; bases not matched to a gene: 6. V usage is TRBV7-9 and J usage is TRBJ2-1; 8 positions match TRBD2. The TCR sequence derives from a man aged 50-59 years in good health and CMV-seropositive. The specimen sequenced was PBMCs. The CDR3 DNA follows: TGTGCCAGCAGCTTGGGAAGCGGGGGCCACAATGAGCAGTTCTTC. Protein sequence: CASSLGSGGHNEQFF.